The 3 T cell receptor beta chains presented below share a single source sample, sequenced in a study of blood T cells in healthy people across ages (dated by TCRdb to 2013 to 2016). The library was generated by 5' RACE. Reads for this sample came from an Illumina HiSeq 2500. A second PCR of about 6 to 11 cycles was run with a J-beta primer mix and a sample-barcoded 5' primer. TCRdb ran its own pipeline on the public reads, namely fastp trimming at Q25 and MiXCR clone calling, and kept in-frame beta chains. Here each entry gathers all rows of one CDR3 protein and keeps the most common genes and DNA. A total of fewer than 1.5 million distinct CDR3 sequences appear in this sample, 42% of them only once. The ten most abundant clones make up roughly 8.2% of the sample. The sample comprised blood. These receptors were taken from a woman under 30 in good health.

V usage is TRBV5-1 and J usage is TRBJ2-5; 7 bases agree with TRBD1. The J call may be mistaken, given a closer DNA end match to TRBJ2-7. CDR1 and CDR2 from the germline V gene are SGHRS and YFSETQ. The CDR3 consists of 14 residues. The CDR3 region has the DNA TGCGCCAGCAGCGTACAGGGGATGAGCGACGAGCAGTACTTC. This encodes CASSVQGMSDEQYF.

The chain couples TRBV18 to TRBJ1-1; D ambiguous. Germline-derived CDR1 and CDR2 are KGHSH and LQKENI. This CDR3 spans 15 amino acids. V dropped 3 bases and J dropped 0 bases, with 11 bases sitting between them. This CDR3 reads CASSPFREVNTEAFF. CDR3 DNA sequence: TGTGCCAGCTCACCCTTTCGGGAGGTGAACACTGAAGCTTTCTTT. The variable domain in full, with the rest retrieved from reference TRBV18 and TRBJ1-1, is NAGVMQNPRHLVRRRGQEARLRCSPMKGHSHVYWYRQLPEEGLKFMVYLQKENIIDESGMPKERFSAEFPKEGPSILRIQQVVRGDSAAYFCASSPFREVNTEAFFGQGTRLTVV.

This clonotype has a handful of counts. This chain links TRBV12-3 or TRBV12-4 with TRBJ2-3; 7 bases agree with TRBD1. J was trimmed by 8 bases and V by 6 bases; bases with no gene match: 14. This CDR3 has 15 amino acids. Written as DNA, the CDR3 is TGTGCCAGCAGCGCAACCGGGACCCACAGGGGTACGCAGTATTTT. Protein product: CASSATGTHRGTQYF.